A selection of T cell receptor beta chains follows, all from one sample in a study of beta chain features in type 1 diabetes. Produced via immunoSEQ multiplex PCR; TCRdb's table is partial and in-frame only. This repertoire shows some 270,000 clones, roughly 8% found once; its top ten account for under 1.3%. The sample taken for sequencing was central memory CD4+ T cells from blood. Every receptor here comes from a woman aged 18-30 years in good health. The CDR3 runs from the conserved cysteine through the conserved F or W. Fields, in order: V gene, J gene, clone size, D gene, CDR3 protein, CDR3 DNA. D genes are given only for firm matches. Expanded clones get a size class; other rows say once, few or many, or leave the size out.

>TRBV4-2|TRBJ1-2|NA|NA
CASSLEAGRTFGYTF
TGTGCCAGCAGCTTGGAAGCAGGGAGGACGTTTGGCTACACCTTC
>TRBV5-1|TRBJ2-3|few|NA
CASSLLTHTDTQYF
TGCGCCAGCAGCTTGCTTACTCACACAGATACGCAGTATTTT
>TRBV6-5|TRBJ1-3|NA|NA
CASTLRQPGNTIYF
TGTGCCAGCACCCTCCGGCAGCCTGGAAACACCATATATTTT
>TRBV4-2|TRBJ1-4|NA|NA
CASSQRGSAATNEKLFF
TGTGCCAGCAGCCAGAGGGGCAGCGCCGCAACTAATGAAAAACTGTTTTTT
>TRBV29-1|TRBJ1-2|NA|NA
CSVDRQFLDGYTF
TGCAGCGTTGATAGACAGTTCTTAGATGGCTACACCTTC
>TRBV18|TRBJ2-7|NA|NA
CASSPLDLHEQYF
TGTGCCAGCTCACCCTTGGATCTGCACGAGCAGTACTTC
>TRBV6-5|TRBJ2-7|NA|NA
CASSYDRQEQYF
TGTGCCAGCAGTTACGACCGACAGGAGCAGTACTTC
>TRBV9|TRBJ2-3|few|TRBD2
CASSVDASGRGDTQYF
TGTGCCAGCAGCGTAGACGCTAGCGGGAGAGGAGATACGCAGTATTTT
>TRBV19|TRBJ1-5|NA|NA
CASALLDQPQHF
TGTGCCAGCGCCCTTCTCGATCAGCCCCAGCATTTT
>TRBV7-3|TRBJ2-1|many|NA
CASSWGAGGEQFF
TGTGCCAGCAGCTGGGGAGCGGGCGGCGAGCAGTTCTTC
>TRBV6-5|TRBJ1-2|NA|NA
CASSAERGYGYTF
TGTGCCAGCAGTGCTGAAAGGGGTTATGGCTACACCTTC
>TRBV30|TRBJ1-2|NA|NA
CAWIPGGGAYGYTF
TGTGCCTGGATCCCGGGAGGGGGTGCCTATGGCTACACCTTC
>TRBV11-3|TRBJ2-5|few|TRBD1
CASSTPRQGLEETQYF
TGTGCCAGCAGCACTCCCCGACAGGGGCTTGAGGAGACCCAGTACTTC
>TRBV6-5|TRBJ2-2|NA|TRBD2
CASSLGLAGTGELFF
TGTGCCAGCAGTCTCGGGCTAGCGGGGACCGGGGAGCTGTTTTTT
>TRBV7-2|TRBJ2-3|few|NA
CASSPGGGVADTQYF
TGTGCCAGCAGCCCCGGAGGGGGGGTGGCCGATACGCAGTATTTT
>TRBV28|TRBJ2-2|few|NA
CASREENTGELFF
TGTGCCAGCAGGGAGGAGAACACCGGGGAGCTGTTTTTT
>TRBV11-3|TRBJ2-7|few|TRBD1
CASSLEDRVYEQYF
TGTGCCAGCAGCTTAGAAGACAGGGTCTACGAGCAGTACTTC
>TRBV5-6|TRBJ2-6|NA|NA
CASSAQLRTGANVLTF
TGTGCCAGCAGCGCTCAATTGAGGACTGGGGCCAACGTCCTGACTTTC
>TRBV6-5|TRBJ2-7|few|TRBD2
CASGLAETLEQYF
TGTGCCAGCGGACTAGCGGAGACCCTCGAGCAGTACTTC
>TRBV7-2|TRBJ1-1|many|TRBD1
CASSFGQANTEAFF
TGTGCCAGCAGCTTTGGACAGGCGAACACTGAAGCTTTCTTT
>TRBV19|TRBJ1-2|few|NA
CASSIKVSGGYTF
TGTGCCAGTAGTATCAAGGTTTCTGGAGGCTACACCTTC
>TRBV7-6|TRBJ2-3|few|TRBD1
CASSSWDRGIATDTQYF
TGTGCCAGCAGCTCCTGGGACAGGGGGATTGCGACAGATACGCAGTATTTT
>TRBV4-3|TRBJ2-3|many|TRBD1
CASSQDGTGGADTQYF
TGCGCCAGCAGCCAAGACGGGACAGGGGGCGCGGATACGCAGTATTTT
>TRBV6-5|TRBJ1-1|many|NA
CASRRETEAFF
TGTGCCAGCAGGAGGGAGACTGAAGCTTTCTTT
>TRBV5-4|TRBJ1-2|many|TRBD1
CASSLIRDRFYGYTF
TGTGCCAGCAGCTTGATCCGGGACAGATTCTATGGCTACACCTTC
>TRBV7-3|TRBJ2-3|NA|NA
CASSLNEGTIDTQYF
TGTGCCAGCAGCTTAAATGAGGGAACGATAGATACGCAGTATTTT
>TRBV30|TRBJ2-1|few|TRBD2
CAWSVGTSVGEQFF
TGTGCCTGGAGTGTCGGGACTAGCGTGGGTGAGCAGTTCTTC
>TRBV6-1|TRBJ2-5|NA|NA
CASSADSRGYQETQYF
TGTGCCAGCAGTGCCGACTCCAGGGGCTACCAAGAGACCCAGTACTTC
>TRBV18|TRBJ1-1|few|TRBD1
CASSPTGLNTEAFF
TGTGCCAGCTCACCGACAGGGTTAAACACTGAAGCTTTCTTT
>TRBV9|TRBJ2-7|few|NA
CASSHDSSYEQYF
TGTGCCAGCAGCCACGACAGCAGCTACGAGCAGTACTTC
>TRBV19|TRBJ2-1|NA|TRBD1
CASSRTGGMINEQFF
TGTGCCAGTAGTAGGACAGGGGGTATGATCAATGAGCAGTTCTTC
>TRBV19|TRBJ1-1|many|NA
CASSISTGRMNTEAFF
TGTGCCAGTAGTATCAGCACCGGACGGATGAACACTGAAGCTTTCTTT
>TRBV9|TRBJ2-3|few|NA
CASSPHSRDTDTQYF
TGTGCCAGCAGCCCCCACAGTAGAGACACAGATACGCAGTATTTT
>TRBV5-1|TRBJ2-2|few|TRBD2
CASSPGTSGTGELFF
TGCGCCAGCAGCCCTGGGACTAGCGGGACCGGGGAGCTGTTTTTT
>TRBV6-4|TRBJ1-1|NA|NA
CASKRGGKAFF
TGTGCCAGCAAGCGTGGAGGGAAAGCTTTCTTT
>TRBV11-2|TRBJ2-5|many|NA
CASSLTLAGGRETQYF
TGTGCCAGCAGCTTAACCCTAGCTGGAGGTCGGGAGACCCAGTACTTC
>TRBV7-3|TRBJ2-1|few|TRBD2
CASSLGGLAGAYNEQFF
TGTGCCAGCAGCTTAGGGGGACTAGCGGGAGCTTACAATGAGCAGTTCTTC
>TRBV2|TRBJ2-5|few|NA
CASSAMTGRQETQYF
TGTGCCAGCAGCGCTATGACAGGGAGGCAAGAGACCCAGTACTTC
>TRBV4-2|TRBJ1-4|NA|NA
CASSQVETGQGEKLFF
TGTGCCAGCAGCCAAGTCGAAACAGGGCAAGGAGAAAAACTGTTTTTT
>TRBV6-5|TRBJ2-3|NA|NA
CASTPGGTDTQYF
TGTGCCAGCACCCCAGGGGGCACAGATACGCAGTATTTT
>TRBV11-3|TRBJ1-2|NA|TRBD1
CASSLGTGGNYGYTF
TGTGCCAGCAGCCTCGGGACAGGGGGTAACTATGGCTACACCTTC
>TRBV28|TRBJ1-4|NA|NA
CASNDPKAGYEKLFF
TGTGCCAGCAATGATCCGAAGGCAGGCTACGAAAAACTGTTTTTT
>TRBV9|TRBJ2-1|few|NA
CASRERPLSYNEQFF
TGTGCCAGCAGAGAGCGGCCCCTGTCCTACAATGAGCAGTTCTTC
>TRBV6-1|TRBJ2-7|few|NA
CASSVNRETGQYF
TGTGCCAGCAGTGTTAACAGGGAAACTGGGCAGTACTTC
>TRBV18|TRBJ2-1|few|NA
CASSVTHPPNEQFF
TGTGCCAGCTCAGTTACGCACCCCCCTAATGAGCAGTTCTTC
>TRBV11-2|TRBJ1-1|few|NA
CASCFTDGTEAFF
TGTGCCAGCTGCTTTACAGACGGCACTGAAGCTTTCTTT
>TRBV10-3|TRBJ1-1|many|TRBD1
CAISVPGGTEAFF
TGTGCCATCAGTGTGCCAGGGGGCACTGAAGCTTTCTTT
>TRBV6-4|TRBJ1-5|NA|NA
CASTPPRGYSNQPQHF
TGTGCCAGCACCCCCCCCCGGGGGTATAGCAATCAGCCCCAGCATTTT